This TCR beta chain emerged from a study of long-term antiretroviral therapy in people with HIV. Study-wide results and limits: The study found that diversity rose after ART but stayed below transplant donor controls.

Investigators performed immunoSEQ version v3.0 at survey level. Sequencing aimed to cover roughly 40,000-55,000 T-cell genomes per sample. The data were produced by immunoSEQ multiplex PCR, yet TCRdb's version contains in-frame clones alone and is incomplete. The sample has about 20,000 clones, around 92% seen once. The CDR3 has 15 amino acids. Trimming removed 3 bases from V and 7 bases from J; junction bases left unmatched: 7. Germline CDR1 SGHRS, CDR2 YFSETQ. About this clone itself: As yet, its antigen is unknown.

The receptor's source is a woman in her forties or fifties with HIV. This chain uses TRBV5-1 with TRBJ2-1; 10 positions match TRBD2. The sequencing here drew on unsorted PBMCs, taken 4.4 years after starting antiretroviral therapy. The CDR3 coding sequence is TGCGCCAGCAGCTGGTCCTCTAGCGGGGGAAATGAGCAGTTCTTC. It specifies CASSWSSSGGNEQFF.